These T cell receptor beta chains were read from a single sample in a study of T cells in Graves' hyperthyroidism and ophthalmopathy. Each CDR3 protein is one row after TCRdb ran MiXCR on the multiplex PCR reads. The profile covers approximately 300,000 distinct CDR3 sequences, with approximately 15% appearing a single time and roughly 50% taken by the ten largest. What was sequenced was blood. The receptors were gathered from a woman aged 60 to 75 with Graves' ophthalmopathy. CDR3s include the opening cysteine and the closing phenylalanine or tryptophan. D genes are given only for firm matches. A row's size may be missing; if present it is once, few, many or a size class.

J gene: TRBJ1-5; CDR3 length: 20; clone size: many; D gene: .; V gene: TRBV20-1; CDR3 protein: CSARVSLSEDRSYSNQPQHF; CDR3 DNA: TGCAGTGCTAGAGTATCCCTGTCCGAAGACAGAAGTTATAGCAATCAGCCCCAGCATTTT
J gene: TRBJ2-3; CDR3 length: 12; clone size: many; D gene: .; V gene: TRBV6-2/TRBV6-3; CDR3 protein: CASRATTDTQYF; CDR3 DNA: TGTGCCAGCAGGGCGACAACAGATACGCAGTATTTT
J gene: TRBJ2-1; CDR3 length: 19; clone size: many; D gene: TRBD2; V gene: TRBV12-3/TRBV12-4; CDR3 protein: CASSFSGRASGRASTEQFF; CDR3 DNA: TGTGCCAGCAGTTTTAGCGGTCGGGCTAGCGGGAGGGCCTCTACTGAGCAGTTCTTC
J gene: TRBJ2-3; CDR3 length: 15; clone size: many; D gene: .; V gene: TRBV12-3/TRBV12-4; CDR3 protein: CASNLQGLATDTQYF; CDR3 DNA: TGTGCCAGCAACCTACAGGGTTTAGCCACAGATACGCAGTATTTT
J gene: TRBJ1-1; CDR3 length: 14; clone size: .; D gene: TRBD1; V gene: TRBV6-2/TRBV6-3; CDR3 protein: CASRPAGTGTEAFF; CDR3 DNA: TGTGCCAGCAGGCCGGCCGGGACAGGGACTGAAGCTTTCTTT
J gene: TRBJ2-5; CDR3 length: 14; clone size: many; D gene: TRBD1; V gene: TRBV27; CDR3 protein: CASSQGAVVETQYF; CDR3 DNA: TGTGCCAGCAGTCAGGGGGCGGTGGTAGAGACCCAGTACTTC
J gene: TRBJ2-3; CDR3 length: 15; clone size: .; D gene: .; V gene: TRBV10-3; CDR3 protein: CAITNPSFHTDTQYF; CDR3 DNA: TGTGCCATCACCAACCCCTCGTTTCACACAGATACGCAGTATTTT
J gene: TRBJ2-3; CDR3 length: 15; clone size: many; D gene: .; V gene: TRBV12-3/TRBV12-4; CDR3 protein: CASSLGPGPTDTQYF; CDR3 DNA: TGTGCCAGCAGTTTAGGCCCCGGTCCCACAGATACGCAGTATTTT
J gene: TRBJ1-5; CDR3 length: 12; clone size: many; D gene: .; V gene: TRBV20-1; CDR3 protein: CSASGANQPQHF; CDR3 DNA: TGCAGTGCTAGCGGAGCGAATCAGCCCCAGCATTTT
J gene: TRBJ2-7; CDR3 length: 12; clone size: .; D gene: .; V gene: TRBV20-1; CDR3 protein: CSATAGLYEQYF; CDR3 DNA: TGCAGTGCCACCGCGGGCCTGTACGAGCAGTACTTC